One and the same sample provided the 4 T cell receptor beta chains below, sequenced in a study of T-cell reconstitution after alpha-beta-depleted transplantation in children. Library preparation (for TCRbeta) was performed with unique molecular identifiers. TCRdb re-called the PCR reads with MiXCR, one entry per CDR3 protein. The sample lists around 420,000 distinct CDR3 sequences; 15% to 20% were seen once. The starting material was PBMCs, mostly from graft donor cells, obtained 360 days after TCRalphabeta/CD19-depleted stem cell transplant. Receptor source: a boy under three years old who had a stem cell transplant for Wiskott-Aldrich syndrome, so the T cells may come from the graft donor.

This clonotype occurred a few times. The J gene is TRBJ2-1, the V gene TRBV25-1, with 7 nucleotides matching TRBD2. The CDR3 spans 14 residues. Looked up from germline, CDR1 is MGHDK and CDR2 is SYGVNS. After removal of 7 bases from V and 0 bases from J, the junction contained 3 bases not matched to a gene. The CDR3 spells CASIGGSSYNEQFF. CDR3 DNA sequence: TGTGCCAGCATAGGCGGGAGCTCCTACAATGAGCAGTTCTTC.

The CDR3 loop is CASLERGGFGSGGEQFF. CDR3 DNA sequence: TGCGCCAGCCTAGAGCGGGGGGGGTTCGGGAGCGGAGGTGAGCAGTTCTTC. This sequence joins TRBV5-1 and TRBJ2-1; 10 nucleotides agree with TRBD2. Looked up from germline, CDR1 is SGHRS and CDR2 is YFSETQ. This CDR3 is 17 amino acids long. The J segment lost 9 bases and the V segment lost 7 bases, leaving 19 bases of the junction unmatched.

This clonotype has a handful of counts. The rearrangement links TRBV5-8 to TRBJ2-4, with 9 positions matching TRBD2. The CDR3 sequence is 16 residues long. Germline V gene lookup returns CDR1 SGHTS and CDR2 YDEGEE. V lost 1 base to trimming and J lost 8 bases; unmatched junction nucleotides: 10. DNA of the CDR3: TGTGCCAGCAGCTTGTTTCGGCGGGGGGGCAGGGACATTCAGTACTTC. Its protein product is CASSLFRRGGRDIQYF.

The chain joins TRBV4-1 to TRBJ2-3; TRBD2 aligns across 12 bases. CDR3 size: 17 residues. After removal of 2 bases from V and 5 bases from J, the junction contained 8 bases not matched to a gene. Germline V gene lookup returns CDR1 MGHRA and CDR2 YSYEKL. CDR3 DNA: TGCGCCAGCAGCCAACCACTAGCGGGGGGTAAGCGAGATACGCAGTATTTT. Its protein is CASSQPLAGGKRDTQYF.